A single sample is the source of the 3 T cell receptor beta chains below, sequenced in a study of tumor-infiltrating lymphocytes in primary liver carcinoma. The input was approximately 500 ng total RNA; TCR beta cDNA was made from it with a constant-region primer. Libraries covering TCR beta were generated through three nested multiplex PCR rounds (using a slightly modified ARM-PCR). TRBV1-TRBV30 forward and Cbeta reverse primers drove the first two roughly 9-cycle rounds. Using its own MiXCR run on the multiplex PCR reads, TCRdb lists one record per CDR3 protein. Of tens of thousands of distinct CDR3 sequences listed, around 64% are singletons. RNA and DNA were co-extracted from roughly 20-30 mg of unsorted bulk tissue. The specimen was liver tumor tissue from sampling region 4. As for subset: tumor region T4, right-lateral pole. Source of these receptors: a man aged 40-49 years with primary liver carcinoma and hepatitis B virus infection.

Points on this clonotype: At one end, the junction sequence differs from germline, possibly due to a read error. CDR3 in amino acids: CACSYSGLAGQNRYNEQFF. In nucleotides, the CDR3 is TGTGCCTGCAGTTACTCCGGACTAGCGGGCCAAAATAGGTACAATGAGCAGTTCTTC. V gene TRBV6-5 combines with J gene TRBJ2-1, with 11 bases that match TRBD2. CDR1 is MNHEY, CDR2 SVGAGI, per germline. This CDR3 comprises 19 residues.

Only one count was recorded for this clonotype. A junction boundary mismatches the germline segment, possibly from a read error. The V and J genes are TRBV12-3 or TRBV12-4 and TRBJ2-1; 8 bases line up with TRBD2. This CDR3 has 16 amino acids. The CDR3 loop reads CTSGDPGLVSYNEQFF. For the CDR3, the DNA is TGTACCAGCGGTGATCCGGGACTAGTATCCTACAATGAGCAGTTCTTC.

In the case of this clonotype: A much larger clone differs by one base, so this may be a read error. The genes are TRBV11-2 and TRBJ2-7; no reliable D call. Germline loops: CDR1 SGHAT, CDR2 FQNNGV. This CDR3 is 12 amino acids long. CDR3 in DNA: TGTACCAGCAGCCTCTTGTGGGGCGAGCAGTACTTC. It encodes CTSSLLWGEQYF.